The rows below give T cell receptor beta chains drawn from one sample of a study of T cell repertoires in cytomegalovirus infection. TCRdb re-analysed the reads in MiXCR, keeping a single row per CDR3 protein. The table lists fewer than 550,000 distinct CDR3 sequences, approximately 30% of them singletons. The material sequenced was PBMCs. Receptor source: a human donor in good health (CMV status not recorded). Some clones in this sample may be carry-over from other donors' samples. Each CDR3 is given with its conserved first and last residue. A D gene is named only where the DNA matches it firmly. Size tells how often a clone was seen (once, few, many) or the class of an expanded clone, and some rows leave it out.

>TRBJ2-1|13|few|-|TRBV19
TGTGCCAGTAGTATCGAGGGATACAATGAGCAGTTCTTC
CASSIEGYNEQFF
>TRBJ1-3|15|few|TRBD1|TRBV18
TGTGCCAGCTCACCTTTGACAGGGATTGGAAACACCATATATTTT
CASSPLTGIGNTIYF
>TRBJ2-5|14|-|TRBD1|TRBV7-2
TGTGCCAGCAGCCCGGACAGGGGGGGAGAGACCCCGTACTTC
CASSPDRGGETPYF
>TRBJ1-1|16|many|TRBD1|TRBV7-8
TGTGCCAGCAGCTTACGGGGACAGCAGAAGAACACTGAAGCTTTCTTT
CASSLRGQQKNTEAFF
>TRBJ2-1|13|-|-|TRBV4-2
TGTGCCAGCAGCCAAGGGCGGAGCAATGAGCAGTTCTTC
CASSQGRSNEQFF
>TRBJ2-5|13|-|-|TRBV7-9
TGTGCCAGCAGCCGAGGCAACCAAGAGACCCAGTACTTC
CASSRGNQETQYF
>TRBJ1-1|14|-|-|TRBV20-1
TGCAGTGCGCCACCCTTCCGGGGGAGCACTGAAGCTTTCTTT
CSAPPFRGSTEAFF
>TRBJ2-7|16|-|-|TRBV5-1
TGCGCCAGCAGCCCTACCGGCGGGGGCAGGGTCTACGAGCAGTACTTC
CASSPTGGGRVYEQYF
>TRBJ1-5|15|-|-|TRBV19
TGTGCCAGTAGTATGGGCCAGTATAGCAATCAGCCCCAGCATTTT
CASSMGQYSNQPQHF
>TRBJ2-5|15|few|-|TRBV7-8
TGTGCCAGCAGCTTAGATGTCGGCGGGGCGGAGACCCAGTACTTC
CASSLDVGGAETQYF
>TRBJ1-3|15|few|-|TRBV20-1
TGCAGTGCTAGGTCCCATCTGACCTCTGGAAACACCATATATTTT
CSARSHLTSGNTIYF
>TRBJ2-2|17|-|-|TRBV4-1
TGTGCCAGCAGCCCCCCTTTGGTAGCGAAGAACACCGGGGAGCTGTTTTTT
CASSPPLVAKNTGELFF